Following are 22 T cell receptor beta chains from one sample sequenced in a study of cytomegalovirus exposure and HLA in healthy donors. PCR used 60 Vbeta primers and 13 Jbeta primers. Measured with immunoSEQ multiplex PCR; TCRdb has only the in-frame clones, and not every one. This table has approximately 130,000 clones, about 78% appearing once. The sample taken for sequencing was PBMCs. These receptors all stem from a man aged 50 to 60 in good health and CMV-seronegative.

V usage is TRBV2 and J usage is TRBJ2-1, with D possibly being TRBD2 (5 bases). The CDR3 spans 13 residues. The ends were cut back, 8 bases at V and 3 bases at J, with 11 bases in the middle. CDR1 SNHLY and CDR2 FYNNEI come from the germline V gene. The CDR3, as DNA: TGTGCCAGCCTTGAGGGCTACTACAATGAGCAGTTCTTC. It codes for CASLEGYYNEQFF.

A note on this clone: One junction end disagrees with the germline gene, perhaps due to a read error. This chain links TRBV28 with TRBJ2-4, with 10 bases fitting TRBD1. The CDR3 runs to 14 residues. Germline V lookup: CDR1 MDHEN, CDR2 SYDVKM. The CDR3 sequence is CASSSTGGTRKRNF. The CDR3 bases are TGTGCCAGCAGTTCGACAGGGGGCACTCGTAAACGGAACTTC.

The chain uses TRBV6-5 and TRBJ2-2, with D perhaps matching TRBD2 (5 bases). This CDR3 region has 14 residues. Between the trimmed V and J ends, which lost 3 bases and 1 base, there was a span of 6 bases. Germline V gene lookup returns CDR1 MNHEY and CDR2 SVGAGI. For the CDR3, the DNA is TGTGCCAGCAGTTATGGGAGGAACACCGGGGAGCTGTTTTTT. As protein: CASSYGRNTGELFF.

CDR3 DNA sequence: TGCAGCGTTGAACTAGCGGGAGCGGGATCCTACGAGCAGTACTTC. This sequence encodes CSVELAGAGSYEQYF. This chain links TRBV29-1 with TRBJ2-7, with 10 bases fitting TRBD2. CDR1 is SQVTM, CDR2 ANQGSEA, per germline. The CDR3 covers 15 residues. The V segment lost 2 bases and the J segment 1 base; nucleotides outside the gene matches: 5.

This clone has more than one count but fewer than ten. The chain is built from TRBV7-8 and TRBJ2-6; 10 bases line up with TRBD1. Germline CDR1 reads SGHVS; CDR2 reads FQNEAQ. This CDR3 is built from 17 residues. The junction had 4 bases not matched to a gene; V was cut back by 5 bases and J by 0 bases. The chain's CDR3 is CASSPGQGSSGANVLTF. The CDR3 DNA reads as TGTGCCAGCAGCCCGGGACAGGGGAGCTCTGGGGCCAACGTCCTGACTTTC. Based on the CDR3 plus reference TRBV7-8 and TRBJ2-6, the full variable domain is GAGVSQSPRYKVAKRGQDVALRCDPISGHVSLFWYQQALGQGPEFLTYFQNEAQLDKSGLPSDRFFAERPEGSVSTLKIQRTQQEDSAVYLCASSPGQGSSGANVLTFGAGSRLTVL.

The CDR3 protein is CASSQVGTNSGELFF. The CDR3, as DNA: TGCGCCAGCAGCCAAGTAGGGACTAACTCCGGGGAGCTGTTTTTT. The chain has TRBV4-3 and TRBJ2-2; 7 bases agree with TRBD2. The CDR3 spans 15 residues. The germline CDR1 and CDR2 sequences are LGHNA and YSLEER. Trimming took 1 base from V and 6 from J; bases not matched to a gene: 5.

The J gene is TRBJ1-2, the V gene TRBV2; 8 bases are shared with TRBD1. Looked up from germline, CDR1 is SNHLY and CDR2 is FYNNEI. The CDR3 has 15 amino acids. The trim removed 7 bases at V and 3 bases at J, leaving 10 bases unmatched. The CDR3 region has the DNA TGTGCCAGCAAAAAAGGGCAGGGGGCTGACTATGGCTACACCTTC. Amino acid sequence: CASKKGQGADYGYTF.

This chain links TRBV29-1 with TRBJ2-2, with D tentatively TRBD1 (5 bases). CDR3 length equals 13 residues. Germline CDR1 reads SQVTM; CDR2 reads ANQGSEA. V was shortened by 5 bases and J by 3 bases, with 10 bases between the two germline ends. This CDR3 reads CSVLTADTGELFF. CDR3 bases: TGCAGCGTTCTGACAGCAGACACCGGGGAGCTGTTTTTT.

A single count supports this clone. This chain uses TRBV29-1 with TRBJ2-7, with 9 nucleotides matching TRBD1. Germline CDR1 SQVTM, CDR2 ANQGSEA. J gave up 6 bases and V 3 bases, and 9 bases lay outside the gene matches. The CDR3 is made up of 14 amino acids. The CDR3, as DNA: TGCAGCGTTGACCCGGGACAGGGTGGCCGCGAGCAGTACTTC. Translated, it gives CSVDPGQGGREQYF.

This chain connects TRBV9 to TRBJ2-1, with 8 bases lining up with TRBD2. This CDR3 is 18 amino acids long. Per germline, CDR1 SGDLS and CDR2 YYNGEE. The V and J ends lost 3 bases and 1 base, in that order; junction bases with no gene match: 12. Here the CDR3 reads CASSERGGAGDSYNEQFF. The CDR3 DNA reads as TGTGCCAGCAGCGAGAGGGGGGGAGCGGGAGATTCCTACAATGAGCAGTTCTTC.

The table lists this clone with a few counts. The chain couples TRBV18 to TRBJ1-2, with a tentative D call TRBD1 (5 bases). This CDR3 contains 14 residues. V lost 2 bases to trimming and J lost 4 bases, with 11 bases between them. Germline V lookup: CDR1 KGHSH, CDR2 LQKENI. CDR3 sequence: CASSPGGYGYGYTF. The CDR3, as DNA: TGTGCCAGCTCACCAGGGGGGTACGGCTATGGCTACACCTTC.

CDR3 bases: TGCGCCAGCAGCTTGGGCCAGGGGTCCGGCTACACCTTC. It specifies CASSLGQGSGYTF. The chain carries TRBV5-1 and TRBJ1-2, with D tentatively TRBD1 (6 bases). With 0 bases removed from V and 8 bases from J, the gap between germline ends came to 11 bases. Germline V gene lookup returns CDR1 SGHRS and CDR2 YFSETQ. The CDR3 consists of 13 residues.

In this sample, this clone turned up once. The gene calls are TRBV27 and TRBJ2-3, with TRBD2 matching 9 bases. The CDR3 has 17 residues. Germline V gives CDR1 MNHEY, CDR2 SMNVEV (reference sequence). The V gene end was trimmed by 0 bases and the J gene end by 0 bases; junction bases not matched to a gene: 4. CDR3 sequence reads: CASSLSLAGISTDTQYF. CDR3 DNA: TGTGCCAGCAGTTTATCTCTAGCGGGGATCAGCACAGATACGCAGTATTTT.

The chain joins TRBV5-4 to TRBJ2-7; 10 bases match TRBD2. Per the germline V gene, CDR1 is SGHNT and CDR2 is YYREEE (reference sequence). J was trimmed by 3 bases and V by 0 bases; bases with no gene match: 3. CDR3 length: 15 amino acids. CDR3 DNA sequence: TGTGCCAGCAGCTTGGTTGCTAGCGGGAGCTACGAGCAGTACTTC. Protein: CASSLVASGSYEQYF.

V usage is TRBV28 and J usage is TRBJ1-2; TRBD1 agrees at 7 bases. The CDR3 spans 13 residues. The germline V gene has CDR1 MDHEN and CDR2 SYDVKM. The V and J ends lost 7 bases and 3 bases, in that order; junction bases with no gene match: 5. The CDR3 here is CASNRTGYYGYTF. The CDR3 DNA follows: TGTGCCAGCAACCGGACAGGATACTATGGCTACACCTTC.

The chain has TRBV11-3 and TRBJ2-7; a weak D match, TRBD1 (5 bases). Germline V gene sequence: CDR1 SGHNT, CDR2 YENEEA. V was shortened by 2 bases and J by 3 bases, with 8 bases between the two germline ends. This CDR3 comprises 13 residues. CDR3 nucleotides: TGTGCCAGCAGCTTACTTACAGGCTACGAGCAGTACTTC. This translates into CASSLLTGYEQYF.

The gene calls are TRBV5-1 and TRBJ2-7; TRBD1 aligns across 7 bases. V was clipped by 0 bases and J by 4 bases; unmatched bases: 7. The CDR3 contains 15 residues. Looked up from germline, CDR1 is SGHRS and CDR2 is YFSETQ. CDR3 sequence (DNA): TGCGCCAGCAGCTTGGTCCCAGGGGGTCCATACGAGCAGTACTTC. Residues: CASSLVPGGPYEQYF.

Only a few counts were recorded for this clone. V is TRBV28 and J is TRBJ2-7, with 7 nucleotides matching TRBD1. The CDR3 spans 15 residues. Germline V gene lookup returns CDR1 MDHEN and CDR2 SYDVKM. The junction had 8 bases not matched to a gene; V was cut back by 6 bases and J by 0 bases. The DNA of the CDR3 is TGTGCCAGCAGCAAGACCGGGACAGCCTCCTACGAGCAGTACTTC. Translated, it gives CASSKTGTASYEQYF.

CDR3 protein: CASSQEGLAGVNEQFF. CDR3 in DNA: TGCGCCAGCAGCCAAGAAGGGCTAGCGGGAGTAAATGAGCAGTTCTTC. This sequence joins TRBV4-3 and TRBJ2-1; 10 nucleotides align to TRBD2. This CDR3 is 16 amino acids long. Germline V CDR1 and CDR2: LGHNA, YSLEER. Losses at the gene ends were 0 bases for V and 7 bases for J; bases not matched to a gene: 6.

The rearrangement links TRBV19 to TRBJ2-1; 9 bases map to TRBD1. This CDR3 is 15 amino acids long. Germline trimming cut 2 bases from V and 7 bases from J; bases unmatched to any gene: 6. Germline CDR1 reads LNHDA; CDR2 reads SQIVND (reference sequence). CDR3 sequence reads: CASSITGGFSNEQFF. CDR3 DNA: TGTGCCAGTAGTATAACAGGGGGCTTCTCAAATGAGCAGTTCTTC.

The CDR3 here is CASRRQAGAKNEQYF. The CDR3, as DNA: TGTGCCAGCAGGAGACAAGCGGGGGCTAAAAACGAGCAGTACTTC. The genes are TRBV6-5 and TRBJ2-7; 8 positions agree with TRBD2. Trimming cost V 6 bases and J 5 bases; bases outside gene matches: 12. This CDR3 region has 15 residues. The germline CDR1 and CDR2 sequences are MNHEY and SVGAGI.

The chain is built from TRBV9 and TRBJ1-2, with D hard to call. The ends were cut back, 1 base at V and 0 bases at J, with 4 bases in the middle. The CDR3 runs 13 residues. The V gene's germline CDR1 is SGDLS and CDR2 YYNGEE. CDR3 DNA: TGTGCCAGCAGCGTATATACTAACTATGGCTACACCTTC. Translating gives CASSVYTNYGYTF.